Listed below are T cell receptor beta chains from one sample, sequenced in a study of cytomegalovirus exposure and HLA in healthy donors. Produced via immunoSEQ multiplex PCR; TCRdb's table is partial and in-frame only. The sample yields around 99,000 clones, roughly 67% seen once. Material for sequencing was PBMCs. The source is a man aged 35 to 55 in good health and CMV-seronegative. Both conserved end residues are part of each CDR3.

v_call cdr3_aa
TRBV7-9 CASSLPGDSSNYGYTF
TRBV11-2 CASSSTYGNTEAFF
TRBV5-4 CASSLSFDRGRLYEQYF
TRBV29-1 CSVVTASIYGYTF
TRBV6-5 CASTRGLPTGELFF
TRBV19 CASNKEGETQYF
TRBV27 CASSLYSNSNQPQHF
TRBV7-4 CASSQGRFSGTGAYEQYF
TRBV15 CATSSDPVKGAEETQYF
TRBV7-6 CASSGGGTYEQYF
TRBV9 CASSVVSGGGTDTQYF
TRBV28 CASRVRGSSYNSPLHF
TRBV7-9 CASSSTPAGGGYTF
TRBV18 CASSERDTGELFF
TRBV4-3 CASSQDWGGYQETQYF
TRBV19 CASRQAGNRADTQYF
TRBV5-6 CASSLGFRTRDEQYF
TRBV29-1 CSVGHPDSDTIYF
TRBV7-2 CASSAMIGGQPGYTF
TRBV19 CASQDRFEYF
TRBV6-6 CASSRNRGRRYEQYF
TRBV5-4 CASTRTSGDPQETQYF
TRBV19 CASSVTGTAGSGNTIYF
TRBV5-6 CASSTGDNYGYTF
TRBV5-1 CASSLSAGQETQYF
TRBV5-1 CASSQGKEGQPQHF
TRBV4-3 CASSQGPGQGSTDTQYF
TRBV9 CASSVAGGNTIYF
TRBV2 CASSGEQETQYF
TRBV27 CASSRQGNYGYTF
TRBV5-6 CASSFTGAEQYF
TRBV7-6 CASNLGQIRGETQYF
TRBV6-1 CASSEAGGVGQPQHF
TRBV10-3 CAISPGGANNEKLFF
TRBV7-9 CASSPSGNSPLHF
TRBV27 CASSLFGRAGGSYEQYF